Listed below are T cell receptor beta chains from one sample, sequenced in a study of PD-1 blockade in classical Hodgkin lymphoma. Some clones are missing from TCRdb's copy, which holds only in-frame ones; the method was immunoSEQ multiplex PCR. The table lists about 66,000 clones, about 64% of them singletons, with about 9.8% in the top ten. The specimen was peripheral blood mononuclear cells (PBMCs), collected before the second cycle of nivolumab. The receptors were gathered from a human donor with classical Hodgkin lymphoma. The CDR3 runs from the conserved cysteine through the conserved F or W. The D gene is left open where the match is weak. Clone size is stated in some rows and not others, as once, few, many or a class when expanded.

j_gene,v_gene,d_gene,abundance,CDR3aa,CDR3nt
TRBJ2-3,TRBV9,.,few,CASSVESGDLSTDTQYF,TGTGCCAGCAGCGTTGAATCGGGGGACCTTAGCACAGATACGCAGTATTTT
TRBJ2-7,TRBV2,TRBD2,.,CASRADAGGPYEQYF,TGTGCCAGCAGAGCCGATGCGGGAGGCCCCTACGAGCAGTACTTC
TRBJ1-4,TRBV19,.,.,CASSAGRIPGELFF,TGTGCCAGTAGCGCGGGGCGGATCCCCGGAGAACTGTTTTTT
TRBJ1-1,TRBV10-1,.,.,CASSDEGRTEAFF,TGCGCCAGCAGTGATGAGGGGAGAACTGAAGCTTTCTTT
TRBJ2-3,TRBV12-5,.,few,CASGLGRGDTQYF,TGTGCTAGTGGTTTAGGCAGGGGAGATACGCAGTATTTT
TRBJ1-4,TRBV4-1,.,.,CASSQGVTGGDEKLFF,TGCGCCAGCAGCCAAGGAGTAACAGGTGGGGATGAAAAACTGTTTTTT
TRBJ2-3,TRBV11-2,.,.,CARGLTLRGSSTDTQYF,TGTGCCAGAGGACTTACGCTCCGGGGTTCCTCCACAGATACGCAGTATTTT
TRBJ1-2,TRBV5-4,.,few,CASSLGEITNYGYTF,TGTGCCAGCAGCTTGGGGGAGATAACTAACTATGGCTACACCTTC
TRBJ2-1,TRBV5-6,.,.,CASSLRVAAAWNEQFF,TGTGCCAGCAGCTTGCGGGTAGCGGCCGCCTGGAATGAGCAGTTCTTC
TRBJ2-7,TRBV7-8,.,.,CASSPPFPFLAEQYF,TGTGCCAGCAGCCCACCCTTCCCCTTCCTGGCCGAGCAGTACTTC
TRBJ1-1,TRBV19,.,.,CASSPLGATEAFF,TGTGCCAGTAGTCCGCTGGGGGCGACTGAAGCTTTCTTT
TRBJ2-7,TRBV6-6,.,.,CASSYGWGYEQYF,TGTGCCAGCAGTTACGGGTGGGGTTACGAGCAGTACTTC
TRBJ2-3,TRBV7-9,.,once,CASSLGGASTDTQYF,TGTGCCAGCAGCTTAGGGGGGGCTAGCACAGATACGCAGTATTTT
TRBJ1-2,TRBV27,.,.,CASRGTIYGYTF,TGTGCCAGCCGCGGGACGATCTATGGCTACACCTTC
TRBJ2-1,TRBV29-1,.,many,CLGRGYNEQFF,TGCCTTGGGAGGGGGTACAATGAGCAGTTCTTC
TRBJ1-1,TRBV5-6,TRBD1,.,CASSLQGSNTEAFF,TGTGCCAGCAGTCTACAGGGGTCGAACACTGAAGCTTTCTTT
TRBJ1-2,TRBV7-9,TRBD1,few,CASSLSVGGEGGYTF,TGTGCCAGCAGCTTGTCAGTAGGGGGCGAAGGAGGCTACACCTTC
TRBJ2-3,TRBV11-2,.,once,CASSPGLPPTDTQYF,TGTGCCAGCAGCCCGGGACTTCCTCCCACAGATACGCAGTATTTT
TRBJ1-5,TRBV18,.,.,CASSPDSRQPQHF,TGTGCCAGCTCACCAGATAGTAGGCAGCCCCAGCATTTT
TRBJ2-7,TRBV30,.,once,CAWSPPFVGRMREQYF,TGTGCCTGGAGTCCGCCTTTTGTGGGGCGCATGCGGGAGCAGTACTTC
TRBJ1-1,TRBV27,.,.,CASSSHTEAFF,TGTGCCAGCAGTTCCCATACTGAAGCTTTCTTT
TRBJ2-2,TRBV27,.,.,CASSPGAGELFF,TGTGCCAGCAGTCCCGGGGCCGGGGAGCTGTTTTTT
TRBJ2-3,TRBV2,.,.,CASMGSRTDTQYF,TGTGCCAGCATGGGTAGCAGGACAGATACGCAGTATTTT
TRBJ1-2,TRBV30,.,.,CAWSVGPFGYTF,TGTGCCTGGAGCGTGGGGCCTTTTGGCTACACCTTC
TRBJ2-7,TRBV18,.,.,CASSPMVGGEQYF,TGTGCCAGCTCACCAATGGTGGGCGGGGAGCAGTACTTC
TRBJ1-6,TRBV15,.,.,CATSRATDSPLHF,TGTGCCACCAGCAGGGCTACGGATTCACCCCTCCACTTT
TRBJ1-1,TRBV5-8,.,.,CASSLSLIGVAEAFF,TGTGCCAGCAGCTTAAGTCTAATAGGGGTTGCTGAAGCTTTCTTT
TRBJ2-1,TRBV5-6,.,.,CASSSSRRKGQFF,TGTGCCAGCAGCTCGAGTCGCCGAAAGGGGCAGTTCTTC
TRBJ2-1,TRBV18,.,.,CASSPGFLSSYNEQFF,TGTGCCAGCTCACCAGGCTTTCTGAGCTCCTACAATGAGCAGTTCTTC
TRBJ2-2,TRBV11-1,.,.,CASSQPTGELFF,TGTGCCAGCAGTCAACCCACCGGGGAGCTGTTTTTT
TRBJ1-1,TRBV9,TRBD1,.,CASSVVPGGTEAFF,TGTGCCAGCAGCGTAGTGCCAGGGGGAACTGAAGCTTTCTTT
TRBJ1-1,TRBV21-1,.,.,CASSGRSSQGSDTEAFF,TGTGCCAGCAGCGGCCGCTCTTCACAGGGTAGTGACACTGAAGCTTTCTTT
TRBJ1-5,TRBV6-1,.,once,CASKLVGFSNQPQHF,TGTGCCAGCAAGCTAGTGGGGTTTAGCAATCAGCCCCAGCATTTT
TRBJ1-1,TRBV7-2,TRBD1,.,CASSLGQSYMNTEAFF,TGTGCCAGCAGCTTGGGACAGAGTTACATGAACACTGAAGCTTTCTTT
TRBJ1-1,TRBV29-1,.,once,CSVEGGTEAFF,TGCAGCGTTGAGGGAGGGACTGAAGCTTTCTTT
TRBJ2-6,TRBV4-2,.,.,CASSQDPRAGANVLTF,TGTGCCAGCAGCCAGGATCCTAGAGCTGGGGCCAACGTCCTGACTTTC
TRBJ1-2,TRBV6-6,.,.,CASVDSSNYGYTF,TGTGCCAGTGTGGACTCCTCTAACTATGGCTACACCTTC
TRBJ2-5,TRBV7-6,.,.,CVSSQRRDGEMYQETQYF,TGTGTCAGCAGCCAACGTCGGGACGGTGAGATGTACCAAGAGACCCAGTACTTC
TRBJ1-1,TRBV18,.,.,CASSPWGANTEAFF,TGTGCCAGCTCACCATGGGGGGCCAACACTGAAGCTTTCTTT
TRBJ2-1,TRBV19,.,.,CASSLAAWDEQFF,TGTGCCAGTAGCCTGGCGGCGTGGGATGAGCAGTTCTTC
TRBJ1-4,TRBV6-6,.,few,CASTRWEKLFF,TGTGCCAGCACACGGTGGGAAAAACTGTTTTTT
TRBJ2-1,TRBV29-1,TRBD2,.,CSVRGTSGYNEQFF,TGCAGCGTCAGAGGGACTAGCGGTTACAATGAGCAGTTCTTC
TRBJ1-4,TRBV7-3,.,.,CASSFGSTNEKLFF,TGTGCCAGCAGCTTCGGGTCAACTAATGAAAAACTGTTTTTT
TRBJ1-4,TRBV2,.,.,CASSEEGTNEKLFF,TGTGCCAGCAGTGAGGAAGGAACTAATGAAAAACTGTTTTTT
TRBJ2-5,TRBV5-1,.,.,CASSLPTPGRETQYF,TGCGCCAGCAGCTTGCCAACCCCGGGACGAGAGACCCAGTACTTC
TRBJ2-5,TRBV29-1,TRBD1,few,CSVASGQGGETQYF,TGCAGCGTTGCATCGGGACAGGGGGGAGAGACCCAGTACTTC
TRBJ2-3,TRBV11-2,.,.,CASSSRGASGTSTDTQYF,TGTGCCAGCAGCTCCCGGGGGGCTAGCGGCACTAGCACAGATACGCAGTATTTT
TRBJ2-3,TRBV27,TRBD1,.,CASSRDRGSTDTQYF,TGTGCCAGCAGCCGCGACAGGGGTAGCACAGATACGCAGTATTTT
TRBJ1-1,TRBV7-3,.,.,CASGGYTEAFF,TGTGCCAGCGGCGGGTACACTGAAGCTTTCTTT
TRBJ1-1,TRBV25-1,.,many,CASSESGVNTEAFF,TGTGCCAGCAGTGAATCGGGAGTAAACACTGAAGCTTTCTTT
TRBJ1-2,TRBV5-1,TRBD1,.,CASSLQGTDGYTF,TGCGCCAGCAGCCTACAGGGGACGGATGGCTACACCTTC
TRBJ1-4,TRBV5-1,.,once,CASSLDGTGGNEKLFF,TGCGCCAGCAGCTTGGACGGGACGGGGGGCAACGAAAAACTGTTTTTT
TRBJ2-7,TRBV9,.,.,CASSVAGTLLDEQYF,TGTGCCAGCAGCGTAGCGGGCACTTTGCTGGACGAGCAGTACTTC